These 24 T cell receptor beta chains share one sample of origin, sequenced in a study of T cell responses to AZD1222 COVID-19 vaccine. The data were produced by immunoSEQ multiplex PCR, yet TCRdb's version contains in-frame clones alone and is incomplete. The sample contains 120,000 or so clones, about 90% of which appear only once. The material was peripheral blood, obtained 28 days after the second AZD1222 dose. The source of these receptors is an adult who received the AZD1222 COVID-19 vaccine.

This clone was seen only a few times. V is TRBV5-1 and J is TRBJ2-7; possibly TRBD1 for D (6 bases). V lost 4 bases and J lost 5, with 19 bases in between. This CDR3 is built from 15 residues. From germline, CDR1 is SGHRS and CDR2 YFSETQ. CDR3 sequence: CASSPHRAPLNEQYF. CDR3 DNA: TGCGCCAGCAGCCCCCACAGGGCCCCTTTGAACGAGCAGTACTTC.

This rearrangement joins TRBV19 to TRBJ1-5; D perhaps matches TRBD1 (6 bases). The V gene's germline CDR1 is LNHDA and CDR2 SQIVND (reference sequence). V was cut by 6 bases and J by 0 bases, with 12 bases left in between. The CDR3 runs 15 residues. The CDR3 bases are TGTGCCAGTAGGGTGGACAGAGATAGCAATCAGCCCCAGCATTTT. Protein: CASRVDRDSNQPQHF. The variable domain in full, completed from reference TRBV19 and TRBJ1-5, reads DGGITQSPKYLFRKEGQNVTLSCEQNLNHDAMYWYRQDPGQGLRLIYYSQIVNDFQKGDIAEGYSVSREKKESFPLTVTSAQKNPTAFYLCASRVDRDSNQPQHFGDGTRLSIL.

The chain links TRBV6-6 to TRBJ1-2; 8 bases fit TRBD1. The CDR3 has 15 amino acids. Trimming at V came to 2 bases and at J to 4 bases, leaving 6 bases not matched to a gene. Germline CDR1 and CDR2: MNHNY and SVGAGI (reference sequence). CDR3: CASSYPSGGGYGYTF. The CDR3 DNA is TGTGCCAGCAGTTACCCCTCAGGGGGCGGCTATGGCTACACCTTC.

The V and J genes are TRBV5-1 and TRBJ2-6; D is possibly TRBD2 (5 bases). CDR3 length: 15 residues. Between the trimmed V and J ends, which lost 5 bases and 0 bases, there was a span of 9 bases. CDR1 and CDR2 from the germline V gene are SGHRS and YFSETQ. The CDR3 sequence: CASRVGSSGANVLTF. The CDR3 bases are TGCGCCAGCAGAGTTGGGAGCTCTGGGGCCAACGTCCTGACTTTC.

This chain joins TRBV19 and TRBJ1-2, with D perhaps matching TRBD1 (5 bases). The germline V gene encodes CDR1 LNHDA and CDR2 SQIVND (reference sequence). The CDR3 runs 13 residues. V was cut by 5 bases and J by 10 bases, with 17 bases left in between. The DNA for the CDR3 is TGTGCCAGTAGTCCAACGGGACCAAAAATCTACACCTTC. It yields the protein CASSPTGPKIYTF.

The genes are TRBV28 and TRBJ1-4; D is uncertain. CDR1 and CDR2 from the germline V gene are MDHEN and SYDVKM. The V gene lost 5 bases and the J gene lost 4 bases, with 17 bases spanning the gap. The CDR3 loop spans 16 amino acids. The CDR3 sequence: CASSPDRLRNNEKLFF. For the CDR3, the DNA is TGTGCCAGCAGTCCGGACCGACTCCGTAATAATGAAAAACTGTTTTTT. Variable domain in full (rest from reference TRBV28 and TRBJ1-4): DVKVTQSSRYLVKRTGEKVFLECVQDMDHENMFWYRQDPGLGLRLIYFSYDVKMKEKGDIPEGYSVSREKKERFSLILESASTNQTSMYLCASSPDRLRNNEKLFFGSGTQLSVL.

V usage is TRBV9 and J usage is TRBJ1-1, with a weak D call TRBD1 (6 bases). CDR1 and CDR2 (germline): SGDLS, YYNGEE. The CDR3 sequence is 13 residues long. Trimming took 5 bases from V and 3 from J, leaving 11 bases between them. This CDR3 is CASSTGWDTEAFF. The DNA of the CDR3 is TGTGCCAGCAGTACAGGGTGGGACACTGAAGCTTTCTTT.

The gene calls are TRBV6-5 and TRBJ2-4; D not resolved. The CDR3 has 13 amino acids. Between the trimmed V and J ends, which lost 5 bases and 5 bases, there was a span of 10 bases. The germline V gene encodes CDR1 MNHEY and CDR2 SVGAGI. Here the CDR3 reads CASSIDGENIQYF. In DNA, the CDR3 is TGTGCCAGCAGTATCGACGGAGAAAACATTCAGTACTTC.

This clone was found once. This rearrangement joins TRBV27 to TRBJ1-2; tentative D call: TRBD1 (5 bases). The CDR3 contains 13 residues. Germline V gene lookup returns CDR1 MNHEY and CDR2 SMNVEV (reference sequence). V gave up 2 bases and J gave up 7 bases, with 11 bases separating them. The CDR3 spells CASSLVGTPGYTF. The CDR3 DNA reads TGTGCCAGCAGTTTAGTTGGGACTCCTGGCTACACCTTC.

This chain connects TRBV29-1 to TRBJ1-1, with D hard to call. The CDR3 is 11 residues long. Per germline, CDR1 SQVTM and CDR2 ANQGSEA. V was trimmed by 3 bases and J by 5 bases, leaving 7 bases between them. DNA for the CDR3: TGCAGCGTTGACTCGCGGACTGAAGCTTTCTTT. Protein product: CSVDSRTEAFF.

CDR3 nucleotides: TGTGCCATCAGTACCGGGACAAGTAATGAAAAACTGTTTTTT. Protein sequence: CAISTGTSNEKLFF. The J gene is TRBJ1-4, the V gene TRBV10-3; maybe TRBD1 (6 bases). The CDR3 extends over 14 amino acids. The germline gives CDR1 ENHRY, CDR2 SYGVKD. The V end was cut by 5 bases, the J end by 4 bases, with 11 bases between.

The rearrangement joins TRBV7-9 to TRBJ2-7, with TRBD1 matching over 9 bases. This CDR3 spans 13 amino acids. The germline CDR1 and CDR2 sequences are SEHNR and FQNEAQ (reference sequence). V was clipped by 5 bases and J by 7 bases; unmatched bases: 6. Here the CDR3 reads CASSPTGGPEQYF. CDR3 coding DNA: TGTGCCAGCAGCCCCACAGGGGGCCCGGAGCAGTACTTC.

V gene TRBV5-6 combines with J gene TRBJ1-1, with D perhaps TRBD1 (5 bases). Trimming cost V 0 bases and J 2 bases, with 8 bases left between them. The germline CDR1 and CDR2 sequences are SGHDT and YYEEEE. There are 14 residues in the CDR3. The CDR3 nucleotides read TGTGCCAGCAGCTTGGCAGGGTTTAACACTGAAGCTTTCTTT. It is translated as CASSLAGFNTEAFF.

V and J are TRBV2 and TRBJ1-4, with a tentative D call TRBD1 (5 bases). V was trimmed by 4 bases and J by 8 bases, leaving 17 bases between them. This CDR3 has 15 residues. Germline V gene data show CDR1 as SNHLY and CDR2 as FYNNEI. The CDR3 loop reads CASSATRGDQEKLFF. Here the CDR3 DNA reads TGTGCCAGCAGTGCTACCCGGGGGGATCAGGAAAAACTGTTTTTT.

The chain links TRBV25-1 to TRBJ2-3; D is undetermined. The CDR3 totals 9 residues. From germline, CDR1 is MGHDK and CDR2 SYGVNS. The V gene lost 6 bases and the J gene lost 6 bases, with 1 base spanning the gap. The CDR3 DNA is TGTGCCAGCAGGGATACGCAGTATTTT. Encoded protein: CASRDTQYF.

The V and J genes are TRBV7-9 and TRBJ1-1; D gene unclear. Germline V gene data show CDR1 as SEHNR and CDR2 as FQNEAQ (reference sequence). CDR3 length equals 14 residues. Trimming stripped 9 bases from V and 0 bases from J, with 14 bases between. The CDR3 region has the DNA TGTGCCAGTGCTCCGGAGTCGATGAACACTGAAGCTTTCTTT. Encoded protein: CASAPESMNTEAFF.

This chain joins TRBV6-5 and TRBJ2-7; 7 bases line up with TRBD1. In germline, CDR1 is MNHEY, CDR2 SVGAGI. The CDR3 is 14 amino acids. The V and J ends lost 5 bases and 2 bases, in that order; junction bases with no gene match: 6. The DNA of the CDR3 is TGTGCCAGCAGTATCCGGGACAGAGCCTACGAGCAGTACTTC. This encodes CASSIRDRAYEQYF.

This clone was detected a few times. The V and J genes are TRBV5-8 and TRBJ1-5, with D uncertain. The germline CDR1 and CDR2 sequences are SGHTS and YDEGEE. The CDR3 consists of 14 residues. Between the trimmed V and J ends, which lost 2 bases and 5 bases, there was a span of 11 bases. The CDR3 sequence is CASSFTRDDQPQHF. DNA for the CDR3: TGTGCCAGCAGCTTTACGAGGGATGATCAGCCCCAGCATTTT.

The chain has TRBV11-3 and TRBJ2-7; D is possibly TRBD2 (5 bases). The CDR3 spans 14 residues. V dropped 5 bases and J dropped 3 bases, with 14 bases sitting between them. CDR1 SGHNT and CDR2 YENEEA come from the germline V gene. The CDR3 sequence: CASSPGRGLYEQYF. CDR3 nucleotide sequence: TGTGCCAGCAGCCCTGGCCGGGGTCTCTACGAGCAGTACTTC.

The chain uses TRBV19 and TRBJ2-7; 10 bases fit TRBD1. Germline V gene data show CDR1 as LNHDA and CDR2 as SQIVND (reference sequence). The CDR3 runs to 16 residues. The ends lost 3 bases at V and 0 bases at J; junction bases unmatched: 5. The CDR3: CASSIGQGDSSYEQYF. CDR3 bases: TGTGCCAGTAGTATTGGACAGGGGGATTCCTCCTACGAGCAGTACTTC.

The genes are TRBV11-2 and TRBJ2-1; the match to TRBD1 covers 10 bases. Germline V gives CDR1 SGHAT, CDR2 FQNNGV. This CDR3 spans 13 amino acids. The J segment lost 8 bases and the V segment lost 5 bases, leaving 3 bases of the junction unmatched. This chain's CDR3 is CASSRDRGYEQFF. CDR3 nucleotides: TGTGCCAGCAGCCGGGACAGGGGCTATGAGCAGTTCTTC.

The genes are TRBV18 and TRBJ2-7; D is undetermined. The CDR3 runs to 14 residues. The V gene lost 3 bases and the J gene lost 1 base, with 10 bases spanning the gap. Per germline, CDR1 KGHSH and CDR2 LQKENI. The CDR3 reads CASSPNVQSYEQYF. The CDR3 nucleotides read TGTGCCAGCTCACCCAATGTACAGTCCTACGAGCAGTACTTC.

This clone has only one observation. This chain uses TRBV3-1 (or the pseudogene TRBV3-2) with TRBJ1-6; D not certain. Germline V gene lookup returns CDR1 LGHDT and CDR2 YNNKEL (reference sequence). This CDR3 region has 17 residues. V lost 0 bases and J lost 0, with 9 bases in between. This CDR3 reads CASSQEIWGSYNSPLHF. CDR3 bases: TGTGCCAGCAGCCAAGAGATATGGGGCTCCTATAATTCACCCCTCCACTTT.

The chain is built from TRBV3-1 (or the pseudogene TRBV3-2) and TRBJ1-1, with D tentatively TRBD1 (5 bases). From germline, CDR1 is LGHDT and CDR2 YNNKEL (reference sequence). This CDR3 has 15 amino acids. Trimming took 4 bases from V and 1 from J, leaving 13 bases between them. The CDR3 nucleotides are TGTGCCAGCAGCCCTCAAGGGACTCCGAACACTGAAGCTTTCTTT. This gives the protein CASSPQGTPNTEAFF.